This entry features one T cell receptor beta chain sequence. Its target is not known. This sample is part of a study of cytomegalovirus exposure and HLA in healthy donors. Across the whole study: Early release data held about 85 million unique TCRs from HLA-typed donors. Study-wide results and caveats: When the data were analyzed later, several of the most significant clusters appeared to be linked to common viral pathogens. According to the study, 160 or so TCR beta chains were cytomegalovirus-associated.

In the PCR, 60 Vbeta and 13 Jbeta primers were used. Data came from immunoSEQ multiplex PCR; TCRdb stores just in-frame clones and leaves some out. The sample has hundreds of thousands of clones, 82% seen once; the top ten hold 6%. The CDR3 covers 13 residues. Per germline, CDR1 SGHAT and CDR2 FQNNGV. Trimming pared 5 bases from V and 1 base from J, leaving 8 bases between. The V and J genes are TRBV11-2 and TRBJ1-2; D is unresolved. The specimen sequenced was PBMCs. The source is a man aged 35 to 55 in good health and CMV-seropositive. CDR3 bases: TGTGCCAGCAGCCCTTACAGTAACTATGGCTACACCTTC. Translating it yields CASSPYSNYGYTF.